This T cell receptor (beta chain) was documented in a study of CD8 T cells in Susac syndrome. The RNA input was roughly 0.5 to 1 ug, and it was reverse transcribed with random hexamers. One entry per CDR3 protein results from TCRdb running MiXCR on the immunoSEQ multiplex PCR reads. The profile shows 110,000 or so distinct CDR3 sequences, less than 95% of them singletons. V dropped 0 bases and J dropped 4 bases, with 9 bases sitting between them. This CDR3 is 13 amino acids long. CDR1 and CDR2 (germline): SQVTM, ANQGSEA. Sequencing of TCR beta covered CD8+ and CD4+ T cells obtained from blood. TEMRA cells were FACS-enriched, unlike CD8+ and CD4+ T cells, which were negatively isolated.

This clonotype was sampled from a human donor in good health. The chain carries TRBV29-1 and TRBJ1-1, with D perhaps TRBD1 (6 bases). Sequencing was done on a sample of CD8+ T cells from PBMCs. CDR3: CSVEEGAATEAFF. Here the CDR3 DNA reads TGCAGCGTTGAAGAGGGGGCGGCCACTGAAGCTTTCTTT. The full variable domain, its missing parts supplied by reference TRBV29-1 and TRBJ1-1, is SAVISQKPSRDICQRGTSLTIQCQVDSQVTMMFWYRQQPGQSLTLIATANQGSEATYESGFVIDKFPISRPNLTFSTLTVSNMSPEDSSIYLCSVEEGAATEAFFGQGTRLTVV.